The 20 T cell receptor beta chains presented below share a single source sample, sequenced in a study of OX40 agonist ivuxolimab in advanced cancers. Clones were sequenced by immunoSEQ multiplex PCR, and TCRdb holds only the in-frame ones, with some missing. The repertoire holds about 64,000 clones, less than 90% seen once, with roughly 0.66% in the top ten. Sequencing used CD4+ or CD8+ T cells sorted from blood, obtained in a trial of the OX40 agonist ivuxolimab. Receptors were obtained from an adult with an advanced solid tumor such as melanoma, head and neck, liver or kidney cancer.

J is TRBJ2-1 and V is TRBV25-1, with 9 bases matching TRBD2. The germline CDR1 and CDR2 sequences are MGHDK and SYGVNS. With 1 base clipped from V and 7 bases from J, the junction kept 5 bases outside the gene matches. The length of the CDR3 is 15 residues. CDR3 residues: CASSEWSGRMNEQFF. DNA of the CDR3: TGTGCCAGCAGTGAATGGAGCGGGAGGATGAATGAGCAGTTCTTC.

This chain joins TRBV21-1 and TRBJ2-1; the table names TRBD2, a call not compared with the DNA. TRBV21-1 is deemed a pseudogene. The CDR3 is made up of 16 amino acids. This CDR3 is CASSKILREPHNEQFF. The CDR3 nucleotides read TGTGCCAGCAGCAAAATTCTCCGGGAGCCCCACAATGAGCAGTTCTTC.

The chain carries TRBV5-6 and TRBJ1-5, with D unclear. This CDR3 contains 14 residues. Trimming removed 0 bases from V and 3 bases from J, with 7 bases in between. The germline CDR1 and CDR2 sequences are SGHDT and YYEEEE. CDR3 region: CASSLGRLNQPQHF. Written as DNA, the CDR3 is TGTGCCAGCAGCTTGGGGCGGCTCAATCAGCCCCAGCATTTT.

V usage is TRBV6-5 and J usage is TRBJ2-1; no reliable D call. CDR3 size: 15 residues. The germline V and J ends were trimmed by 5 bases and 7 bases, with 18 bases remaining between them. Germline V CDR1 and CDR2: MNHEY, SVGAGI. The chain's CDR3 is CASSRLSEGRNEQFF. The DNA for the CDR3 is TGTGCCAGCAGTCGCCTTTCTGAAGGTCGGAATGAGCAGTTCTTC.

The chain combines TRBV18 with TRBJ2-1; a possible D gene is TRBD1 (6 bases). Per germline, CDR1 KGHSH and CDR2 LQKENI. This CDR3 spans 16 amino acids. V was pared by 0 bases and J by 5 bases, with 14 bases between. CDR3: CASSPPTQGSNNEQFF. CDR3 sequence (DNA): TGTGCCAGCTCACCACCGACGCAGGGGTCAAACAATGAGCAGTTCTTC.

The chain combines TRBV5-1 with TRBJ2-5, with D perhaps TRBD2 (6 bases). The germline CDR1 and CDR2 sequences are SGHRS and YFSETQ. V was cut by 0 bases and J by 5 bases, with 11 bases left in between. This CDR3 is built from 14 residues. This CDR3 reads CASSLVSLAETQYF. The CDR3 nucleotides read TGCGCCAGCAGCTTGGTGTCCCTAGCGGAGACCCAGTACTTC. Based on the CDR3 plus reference TRBV5-1 and TRBJ2-5, the full variable domain is KAGVTQTPRYLIKTRGQQVTLSCSPISGHRSVSWYQQTPGQGLQFLFEYFSETQRNKGNFPGRFSGRQFSNSRSEMNVSTLELGDSALYLCASSLVSLAETQYFGPGTRLLVL.

This sequence joins TRBV7-6 and TRBJ1-5; no clear D gene. The length of the CDR3 is 17 residues. Between the trimmed V and J ends, which lost 1 base and 3 bases, there was a span of 16 bases. CDR1 is SGHVS and CDR2 is FNYEAQ in the germline V gene. CDR3 bases: TGTGCCAGCAGCTTAGAAAGTGTAGGAGGGTCCAATCAGCCCCAGCATTTT. Protein sequence: CASSLESVGGSNQPQHF.

The V and J genes are TRBV27 and TRBJ1-4, with TRBD1 matching 7 bases. The CDR3 totals 16 residues. Unmatched junction bases numbered 6, after V lost 1 base and J lost 4 bases. Germline values: CDR1 MNHEY, CDR2 SMNVEV (reference sequence). CDR3 sequence reads: CASSLFPTGNNEKLFF. In DNA form, the CDR3 reads TGTGCCAGCAGTTTATTTCCGACAGGGAATAATGAAAAACTGTTTTTT.

The chain employs TRBV14 and TRBJ2-2; the D gene is possibly TRBD2 (6 bases). CDR1 is SGHDN and CDR2 is FVKESK in the germline V gene. Trimming cost V 0 bases and J 1 base, with 6 bases left between them. The CDR3 spans 15 residues. CDR3 protein: CASSQDGRNTGELFF. The CDR3 DNA follows: TGTGCCAGCAGCCAAGACGGGAGGAACACCGGGGAGCTGTTTTTT.

The chain couples TRBV10-2 to TRBJ1-2; D is uncertain. Trimming removed 5 bases from V and 3 bases from J, with 7 bases in between. Germline values: CDR1 WSHSY, CDR2 SAAADI. This CDR3 contains 12 residues. CDR3 sequence (DNA): TGCGCCAGCAGTCGGTCTGACTATGGCTACACCTTC. Amino acid sequence: CASSRSDYGYTF.

The V gene is TRBV19, the J gene TRBJ2-1; D is unresolved. Trimming cost V 0 bases and J 9 bases, with 9 bases left between them. CDR1 LNHDA and CDR2 SQIVND come from the germline V gene (reference sequence). This CDR3 comprises 13 residues. As DNA, the CDR3 is TGTGCCAGTAGTATAGAGCTACGCGGTGAGCAGTTCTTC. This encodes CASSIELRGEQFF.

This sequence joins TRBV19 and TRBJ2-7; D remains ambiguous. CDR1 is LNHDA and CDR2 is SQIVND in the germline V gene (reference sequence). V lost 3 bases and J lost 2, with 11 bases in between. The CDR3 has 14 residues. This CDR3 reads CASSISNGPYEQYF. CDR3 DNA sequence: TGTGCCAGTAGTATTTCTAACGGCCCCTACGAGCAGTACTTC.

This chain links TRBV5-5 with TRBJ2-7, with 8 bases that match TRBD2. Germline assignment: CDR1 SGHKS and CDR2 YYEKEE (reference sequence). The V segment lost 5 bases and the J segment 2 bases; nucleotides outside the gene matches: 9. The CDR3 covers 15 residues. The CDR3 coding sequence is TGTGCCAGCAGTCCCCGACTAGCGTCCACCTACGAGCAGTACTTC. Its protein product is CASSPRLASTYEQYF.

CDR3: CASSGQGLYEQYF. For the CDR3, the DNA is TGTGCCAGCAGTGGACAGGGATTATACGAGCAGTACTTC. The V gene is TRBV6-1, the J gene TRBJ2-7; the match to TRBD1 covers 7 bases. Germline CDR1 and CDR2: MNHNS and SASEGT. The CDR3 is made up of 13 amino acids. With V trimmed by 4 bases and J by 4 bases, 4 bases remained unmatched.

V is TRBV7-3 and J is TRBJ2-1; D remains ambiguous. V was cut by 4 bases and J by 6 bases, with 13 bases left in between. The CDR3 spans 14 residues. CDR1 and CDR2 from the germline V gene are SGHTA and FQGTGA. CDR3 protein: CASSSGRPPNEQFF. CDR3 nucleotide sequence: TGTGCCAGCAGCTCGGGCCGACCCCCCAATGAGCAGTTCTTC.

This sequence joins TRBV6-5 and TRBJ2-7; 10 bases are shared with TRBD1. CDR3 length equals 15 residues. Unmatched junction bases numbered 11, after V lost 6 bases and J lost 6 bases. The germline V gene encodes CDR1 MNHEY and CDR2 SVGAGI. This CDR3 reads CASRGFGTGEREQYF. For the CDR3, the DNA is TGTGCCAGCAGGGGGTTTGGGACAGGGGAACGCGAGCAGTACTTC.

The rearrangement uses TRBV28 and TRBJ2-4; 10 bases agree with TRBD2. CDR3 length: 20 amino acids. Germline V gene lookup returns CDR1 MDHEN and CDR2 SYDVKM. V gave up 6 bases and J gave up 3 bases; unmatched junction bases: 20. CDR3 sequence: CASSSLGLAGVGVGKNIQYF. The DNA for the CDR3 is TGTGCCAGCAGCTCCCTAGGGCTAGCGGGAGTTGGGGTTGGCAAAAACATTCAGTACTTC.

The chain employs TRBV6-6 and TRBJ1-5; perhaps TRBD1 as D (5 bases). This CDR3 contains 14 residues. The germline V gene encodes CDR1 MNHNY and CDR2 SVGAGI (reference sequence). V lost 6 bases and J lost 10, with 19 bases in between. The CDR3 sequence: CASRSDGTVGPQHF. The CDR3 coding sequence is TGTGCCAGCAGGAGCGACGGGACGGTGGGCCCCCAGCATTTT.

The chain couples TRBV28 to TRBJ1-2; D not certain. V gave up 10 bases and J gave up 8 bases, with 14 bases separating them. The CDR3 covers 11 residues. CDR1 is MDHEN and CDR2 is SYDVKM in the germline V gene. The CDR3 loop reads CATSGSGGYTF. In DNA form, the CDR3 reads TGTGCCACCAGCGGTTCCGGCGGCTACACCTTC.

This rearrangement joins TRBV19 to TRBJ1-4, with 7 bases that match TRBD1. The ends lost 3 bases at V and 8 bases at J; junction bases unmatched: 3. CDR1 LNHDA and CDR2 SQIVND come from the germline V gene (reference sequence). CDR3 length: 13 amino acids. For the CDR3, the DNA is TGTGCCAGTAGTATCGACAGGGACGAAAAACTGTTTTTT. Protein: CASSIDRDEKLFF.